Below, 20 T cell receptor beta chains from the same sample are listed, as sequenced in a study of blood T cell repertoires in COVID-19. Profiling relied on immunoSEQ multiplex PCR, and the TCRdb table lists in-frame clones only, not all of them. Among some 9,000 clones listed, 75% to 95% were seen once. Sequencing was done on a sample of peripheral blood. The receptors here all came from a woman aged 50 to 65 with active COVID-19.

The chain uses TRBV19 and TRBJ2-2; D remains ambiguous. CDR1 and CDR2 from the germline V gene are LNHDA and SQIVND (reference sequence). The CDR3 consists of 12 residues. The V gene lost 5 bases and the J gene lost 6 bases, with 7 bases spanning the gap. Written as DNA, the CDR3 is TGTGCCAGTAGTCCACCGGCCGGGGAGCTGTTTTTT. Its translation: CASSPPAGELFF.

This sequence joins TRBV5-4 and TRBJ2-1; 8 positions agree with TRBD2. Germline V gene lookup returns CDR1 SGHNT and CDR2 YYREEE (reference sequence). The ends lost 2 bases at V and 3 bases at J; junction bases unmatched: 4. The CDR3 runs to 15 residues. In DNA form, the CDR3 reads TGTGCCAGCAGCTTAGATAGCGGGATCTACAATGAGCAGTTCTTC. Its translation: CASSLDSGIYNEQFF.

The chain is built from TRBV2 and TRBJ1-1; possibly TRBD1 for D (5 bases). Trimming stripped 5 bases from V and 0 bases from J, with 19 bases between. The CDR3 contains 17 residues. Looked up from germline, CDR1 is SNHLY and CDR2 is FYNNEI. CDR3 region: CASSLTPPRVVNTEAFF. The CDR3 nucleotides are TGTGCCAGCAGTCTCACTCCTCCCAGGGTAGTGAACACTGAAGCTTTCTTT.

The rearrangement joins TRBV28 to TRBJ2-1, with 9 bases matching TRBD1. The CDR3 length is 15 residues. The trim removed 4 bases at V and 1 base at J, leaving 2 bases unmatched. CDR1 is MDHEN, CDR2 SYDVKM, per germline. The CDR3: CASSSGTGSYNEQFF. The CDR3, as DNA: TGTGCCAGCAGTTCCGGGACAGGGTCCTACAATGAGCAGTTCTTC.

This clone was seen a single time. The rearrangement joins TRBV10-2 to TRBJ2-3; 10 bases align to TRBD1. V lost 6 bases, J lost 7 bases, and 10 bases stayed unmatched. Germline V gene lookup returns CDR1 WSHSY and CDR2 SAAADI. The CDR3 spans 15 residues. The CDR3: CASSSRDRGSNTQYF. CDR3 bases: TGCGCCAGCAGCTCACGGGACAGGGGATCGAATACGCAGTATTTT.

The V and J genes are TRBV15 and TRBJ2-5; 8 bases line up with TRBD2. The CDR3 runs to 17 residues. V lost 0 bases and J lost 4; bases outside the gene matches: 10. The V gene's germline CDR1 is LNHNV and CDR2 YYDKDF (reference sequence). CDR3 in amino acids: CATSRDMSSGTTETQYF. For the CDR3, the DNA is TGTGCCACCAGCAGAGATATGAGTAGCGGGACGACAGAGACCCAGTACTTC.

V is TRBV29-1 and J is TRBJ2-2, with 14 bases identical to TRBD2. CDR3 size: 19 residues. CDR1 is SQVTM, CDR2 ANQGSEA, per germline. The V and J ends lost 4 bases and 2 bases, in that order; junction bases with no gene match: 12. The CDR3 spells CSVVGVGLAGGSNTGELFF. For the CDR3, the DNA is TGCAGCGTTGTAGGCGTAGGACTAGCGGGAGGCTCAAACACCGGGGAGCTGTTTTTT.

The chain is built from TRBV2 and TRBJ2-7, with 13 nucleotides matching TRBD2. Per the germline V gene, CDR1 is SNHLY and CDR2 is FYNNEI. This CDR3 spans 14 amino acids. V lost 6 bases, J lost 2 bases, and 1 base stayed unmatched. The CDR3 reads CASRTSGRAYEQYF. CDR3 DNA: TGTGCCAGCAGAACTAGCGGGAGGGCCTACGAGCAGTACTTC.

The V call is TRBV14, the J call TRBJ1-2; no firm D call. This CDR3 is 12 amino acids long. The germline CDR1 and CDR2 sequences are SGHDN and FVKESK. The V end was cut by 6 bases, the J end by 2 bases, with 7 bases between. CDR3 region: CASSGGNYGYTF. For the CDR3, the DNA is TGTGCCAGCAGTGGAGGGAACTATGGCTACACCTTC.

V and J are TRBV18 and TRBJ1-5, with 7 nucleotides matching TRBD1. CDR3 length: 17 residues. The V gene's germline CDR1 is KGHSH and CDR2 LQKENI. The junction had 15 bases not matched to a gene; V was cut back by 3 bases and J by 7 bases. The CDR3 region has the DNA TGTGCCAGCTCACCCACGTTAGACAGGGTTGGGGAGCAGCCCCAGCATTTT. This sequence encodes CASSPTLDRVGEQPQHF.

This clone was seen only once. The chain carries TRBV28 and TRBJ2-7; perhaps TRBD2 as D (5 bases). V was shortened by 4 bases and J by 2 bases, with 12 bases between the two germline ends. CDR3 length: 14 amino acids. Germline assignment: CDR1 MDHEN and CDR2 SYDVKM. CDR3 in DNA: TGTGCCAGCAGTTCCGAACTAGAGACCTACGAGCAGTACTTC. It specifies CASSSELETYEQYF. Full variable domain (rest looked up from reference TRBV28 and TRBJ2-7): DVKVTQSSRYLVKRTGEKVFLECVQDMDHENMFWYRQDPGLGLRLIYFSYDVKMKEKGDIPEGYSVSREKKERFSLILESASTNQTSMYLCASSSELETYEQYFGPGTRLTVT.

The chain combines TRBV6-5 with TRBJ1-2; the match to TRBD1 covers 9 bases. The CDR3 extends over 14 amino acids. J gave up 4 bases and V 6 bases, and 6 bases lay outside the gene matches. The germline V gene has CDR1 MNHEY and CDR2 SVGAGI. The CDR3 loop reads CASRGTGQGYGYTF. The CDR3 DNA reads as TGTGCCAGCAGGGGGACGGGACAGGGCTATGGCTACACCTTC.

The chain is built from TRBV29-1 and TRBJ2-5, with 11 positions matching TRBD1. CDR1 and CDR2 (germline): SQVTM, ANQGSEA. V trimming: 6 bases; J trimming: 5 bases; junction bases outside the gene matches: 8. This CDR3 has 14 amino acids. DNA for the CDR3: TGCAGCGTGGGACAGGGGGGGATCCCGGAGACCCAGTACTTC. Translating gives CSVGQGGIPETQYF.

J is TRBJ1-5 and V is TRBV28, with 9 bases fitting TRBD1. CDR1 MDHEN and CDR2 SYDVKM come from the germline V gene. The CDR3 extends over 14 amino acids. Losses at the gene ends were 6 bases for V and 7 bases for J; bases not matched to a gene: 7. CDR3 residues: CASSQTGGGQPQHF. CDR3 DNA sequence: TGTGCCAGCAGCCAGACAGGGGGAGGACAGCCCCAGCATTTT.

V usage is TRBV6-5 and J usage is TRBJ2-7; 7 nucleotides line up with TRBD1. The CDR3 consists of 12 residues. Looked up from germline, CDR1 is MNHEY and CDR2 is SVGAGI. The V and J ends lost 8 bases and 3 bases, in that order; junction bases with no gene match: 4. CDR3 nucleotide sequence: TGTGCCAGCTACAGGGGTCTCTACGAGCAGTACTTC. This gives the protein CASYRGLYEQYF.

J is TRBJ2-2 and V is TRBV2; 7 positions agree with TRBD2. CDR1 SNHLY and CDR2 FYNNEI come from the germline V gene. With V trimmed by 7 bases and J by 0 bases, 5 bases remained unmatched. This CDR3 is built from 15 residues. The chain's CDR3 is CASTAGTTNTGELFF. The DNA of the CDR3 is TGTGCCAGCACCGCGGGGACTACGAACACCGGGGAGCTGTTTTTT.

The CDR3 here is CATSTLQGREGVDTQYF. CDR3 sequence (DNA): TGTGCCACCAGCACACTCCAGGGGAGGGAGGGCGTAGATACGCAGTATTTT. The rearrangement links TRBV15 to TRBJ2-3, with D possibly being TRBD2 (7 bases). V lost 4 bases and J 5 bases, leaving 22 bases between the germline ends. Germline CDR1 reads LNHNV; CDR2 reads YYDKDF (reference sequence). There are 17 residues in the CDR3. The variable domain in full, completed from reference TRBV15 and TRBJ2-3, reads DAMVIQNPRYQVTQFGKPVTLSCSQTLNHNVMYWYQQKSSQAPKLLFHYYDKDFNNEADTPDNFQSRRPNTSFCFLDIRSPGLGDTAMYLCATSTLQGREGVDTQYFGPGTRLTVL.

This chain links TRBV7-8 with TRBJ2-1, with 8 bases that match TRBD2. V lost 1 base, J lost 2 bases, and 7 bases stayed unmatched. The CDR3 spans 17 residues. The germline CDR1 and CDR2 sequences are SGHVS and FQNEAQ. Here the CDR3 reads CASSLGAGTSAYNEQFF. The DNA for the CDR3 is TGTGCCAGCAGCTTAGGTGCAGGGACTAGTGCCTACAATGAGCAGTTCTTC. The variable domain in full, with the rest retrieved from reference TRBV7-8 and TRBJ2-1, is GAGVSQSPRYKVAKRGQDVALRCDPISGHVSLFWYQQALGQGPEFLTYFQNEAQLDKSGLPSDRFFAERPEGSVSTLKIQRTQQEDSAVYLCASSLGAGTSAYNEQFFGPGTRLTVL.

V usage is TRBV28 and J usage is TRBJ2-1, with a possible D match to TRBD2 (5 bases). Trimming took off 10 bases at V and 1 base at J, with 5 bases between the two ends. The CDR3 contains 11 residues. Per the germline V gene, CDR1 is MDHEN and CDR2 is SYDVKM. In DNA form, the CDR3 reads TGTGCCACGGGGTCCTACAATGAGCAGTTCTTC. Translating it yields CATGSYNEQFF.

The genes are TRBV19 and TRBJ2-2, with 9 positions matching TRBD1. This CDR3 contains 20 residues. The junction had 18 bases not matched to a gene; V was cut back by 2 bases and J by 5 bases. CDR1 and CDR2 from the germline V gene are LNHDA and SQIVND (reference sequence). Here the CDR3 reads CASSINVLNTGGASTGELFF. In DNA, the CDR3 is TGTGCCAGTAGTATAAATGTTTTGAATACAGGGGGCGCGTCTACCGGGGAGCTGTTTTTT.